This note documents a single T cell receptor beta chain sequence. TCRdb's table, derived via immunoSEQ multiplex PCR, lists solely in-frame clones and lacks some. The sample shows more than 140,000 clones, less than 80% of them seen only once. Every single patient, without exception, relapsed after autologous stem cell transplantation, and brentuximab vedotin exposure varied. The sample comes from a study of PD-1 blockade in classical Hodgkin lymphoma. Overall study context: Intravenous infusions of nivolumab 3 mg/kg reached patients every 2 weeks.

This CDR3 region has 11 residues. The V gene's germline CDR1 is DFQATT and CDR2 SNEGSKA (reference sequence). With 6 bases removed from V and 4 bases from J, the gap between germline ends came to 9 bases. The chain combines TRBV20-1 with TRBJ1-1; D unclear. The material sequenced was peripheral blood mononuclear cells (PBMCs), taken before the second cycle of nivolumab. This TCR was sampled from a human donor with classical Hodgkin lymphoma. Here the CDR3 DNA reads TGCAGTGCCATAAGGGCCACTGAAGCTTTCTTT. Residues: CSAIRATEAFF.